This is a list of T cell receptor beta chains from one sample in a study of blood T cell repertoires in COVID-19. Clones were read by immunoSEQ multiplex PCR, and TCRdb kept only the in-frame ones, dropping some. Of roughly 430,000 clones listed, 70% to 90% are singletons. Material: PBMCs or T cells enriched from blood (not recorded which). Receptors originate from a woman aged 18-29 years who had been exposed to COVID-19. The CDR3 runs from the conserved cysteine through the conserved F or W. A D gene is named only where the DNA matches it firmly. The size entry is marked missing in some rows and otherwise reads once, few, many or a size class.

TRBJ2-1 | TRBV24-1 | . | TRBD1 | CATSDSDRDHNEQFF | TGTGCCACCAGTGATTCTGACAGGGATCACAATGAGCAGTTCTTC
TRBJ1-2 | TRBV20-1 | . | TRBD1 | CSASPGQGISYGYTF | TGCAGTGCTAGTCCCGGACAGGGCATAAGCTATGGCTACACCTTC
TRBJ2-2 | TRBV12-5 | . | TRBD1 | CASGSQGGGELFF | TGTGCTAGTGGATCACAGGGGGGCGGGGAGCTGTTTTTT
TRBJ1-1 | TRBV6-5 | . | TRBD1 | CASSYRGRTEAFF | TGTGCCAGCAGTTACAGGGGGCGTACTGAAGCTTTCTTT
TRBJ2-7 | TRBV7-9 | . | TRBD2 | CASSLGASGRLNEQYF | TGTGCCAGCAGCTTAGGAGCTAGCGGGAGATTAAACGAGCAGTACTTC
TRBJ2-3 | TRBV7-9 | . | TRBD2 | CASSSSGVETQYF | TGTGCCAGCAGCTCCAGCGGGGTCGAGACGCAGTATTTT
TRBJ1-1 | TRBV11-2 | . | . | CASSTQVNTEAFF | TGTGCCAGCAGCACACAGGTGAACACTGAAGCTTTCTTT
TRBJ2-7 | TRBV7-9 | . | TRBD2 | CAGGLGTYEQYF | TGTGCCGGGGGACTAGGGACCTACGAGCAGTACTTC
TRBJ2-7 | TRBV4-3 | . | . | CASSQGLAHEQYF | TGCGCCAGCAGCCAAGGTCTAGCCCACGAGCAGTACTTC
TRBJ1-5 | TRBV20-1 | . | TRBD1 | CSASNQGADQPQHF | TGCAGTGCTAGTAACCAGGGGGCGGATCAGCCCCAGCATTTT
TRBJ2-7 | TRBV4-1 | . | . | CASSLPAYEQYF | TGCGCCAGCAGCCTCCCAGCCTACGAGCAGTACTTC
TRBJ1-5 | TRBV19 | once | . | CASTRLDSNQPQHF | TGTGCCAGTACCCGATTAGATAGCAATCAGCCCCAGCATTTT
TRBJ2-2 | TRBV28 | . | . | CASSDQGQGNTGELFF | TGTGCCAGCAGTGACCAGGGTCAAGGAAACACCGGGGAGCTGTTTTTT
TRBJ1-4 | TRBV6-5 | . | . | CASSYSTGVINEKLFF | TGTGCCAGCAGTTACTCGACGGGGGTCATTAATGAAAAACTGTTTTTT
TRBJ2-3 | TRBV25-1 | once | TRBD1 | CASSARQGQSTDTQYF | TGTGCCAGCAGTGCCCGACAGGGTCAAAGCACAGATACGCAGTATTTT
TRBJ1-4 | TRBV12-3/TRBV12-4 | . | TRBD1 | CASRSPGTGRLFF | TGTGCCAGCAGGTCCCCCGGGACAGGAAGGCTGTTTTTT
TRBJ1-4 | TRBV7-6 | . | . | CASSFAGTPNEKLFF | TGTGCCAGCAGCTTTGCCGGGACACCAAATGAAAAACTGTTTTTT
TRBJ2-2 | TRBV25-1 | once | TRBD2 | CASSEAQRGNTGELFF | TGTGCCAGCAGTGAAGCCCAGCGGGGCAACACCGGGGAGCTGTTTTTT
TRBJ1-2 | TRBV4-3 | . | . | CASSPNVGPGYGYTF | TGCGCCAGCAGCCCTAACGTAGGGCCGGGGTATGGCTACACCTTC
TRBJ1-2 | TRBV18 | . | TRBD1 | CASSPGQTSNYGYTF | TGTGCCAGCTCACCGGGACAGACCTCTAACTATGGCTACACCTTC
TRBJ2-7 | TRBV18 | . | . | CASSPEESTGHKF | TGTGCCAGCTCACCAGAAGAGTCAACAGGGCATAAATTC
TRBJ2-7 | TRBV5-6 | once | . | CASSFLQVGEQYF | TGTGCCAGCAGCTTTCTTCAGGTGGGTGAGCAGTACTTC
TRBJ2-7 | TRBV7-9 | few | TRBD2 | CASEHSSTAGEYEQYF | TGTGCCAGCGAACATTCTTCAACGGCGGGAGAGTACGAGCAGTACTTC
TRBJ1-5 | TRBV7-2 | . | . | CASSSRQGGGQPQHF | TGTGCCAGCAGTTCTCGCCAGGGAGGAGGTCAGCCCCAGCATTTT
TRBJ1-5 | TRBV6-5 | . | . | CASGRGTNNQPQHF | TGTGCCAGCGGCAGGGGCACGAACAATCAGCCCCAGCATTTT
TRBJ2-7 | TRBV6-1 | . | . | CASSGGAAPSLYEQYF | TGTGCCAGCAGTGGGGGAGCAGCCCCCTCCCTCTACGAGCAGTACTTC
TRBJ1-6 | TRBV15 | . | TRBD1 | CATREGTGFLHF | TGTGCCACCCGAGAAGGGACAGGGTTCCTCCACTTT
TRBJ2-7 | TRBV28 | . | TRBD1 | CASSVPGQSYEQYF | TGTGCCAGCAGCGTTCCGGGACAGTCCTACGAGCAGTACTTC
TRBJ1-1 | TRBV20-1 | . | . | CSAPDRPEAFF | TGCAGTGCCCCTGACAGGCCAGAAGCTTTCTTT
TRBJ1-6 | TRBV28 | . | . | CASSLVSENSPLHF | TGTGCCAGCAGTTTGGTCTCAGAAAATTCACCCCTCCACTTT
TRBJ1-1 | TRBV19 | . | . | CASSFFWTADTEAFF | TGTGCCAGTAGTTTTTTTTGGACAGCAGACACTGAAGCTTTCTTT